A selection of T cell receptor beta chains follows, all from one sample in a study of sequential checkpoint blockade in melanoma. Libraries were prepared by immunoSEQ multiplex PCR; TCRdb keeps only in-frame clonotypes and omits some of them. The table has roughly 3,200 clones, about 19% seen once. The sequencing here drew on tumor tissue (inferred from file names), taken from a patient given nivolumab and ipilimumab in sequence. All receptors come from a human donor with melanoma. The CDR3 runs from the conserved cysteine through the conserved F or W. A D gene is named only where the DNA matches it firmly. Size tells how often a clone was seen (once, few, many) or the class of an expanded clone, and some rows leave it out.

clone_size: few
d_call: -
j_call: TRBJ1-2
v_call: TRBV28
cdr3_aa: CASRKDRPHGYTF
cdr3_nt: TGTGCCAGCAGAAAAGACAGGCCCCATGGCTACACCTTC

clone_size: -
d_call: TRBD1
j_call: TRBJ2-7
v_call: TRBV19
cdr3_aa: CASSWGQGGYEQYF
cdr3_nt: TGTGCCAGTAGTTGGGGACAGGGTGGCTACGAGCAGTACTTC

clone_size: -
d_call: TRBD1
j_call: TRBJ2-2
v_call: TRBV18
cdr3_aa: CASSPNTGATGELFF
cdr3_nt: TGTGCCAGCTCACCAAACACAGGGGCCACCGGGGAGCTGTTTTTT

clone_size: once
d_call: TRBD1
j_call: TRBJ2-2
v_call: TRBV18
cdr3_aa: CASTTGTGATGELFF
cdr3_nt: TGTGCCAGCACAACCGGGACAGGGGCCACCGGGGAGCTGTTTTTT

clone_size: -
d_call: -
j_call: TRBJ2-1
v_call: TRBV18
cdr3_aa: CASSPLEVSVRADIEQFF
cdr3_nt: TGTGCCAGCTCACCATTAGAGGTCTCGGTCAGGGCGGATATTGAGCAGTTCTTC

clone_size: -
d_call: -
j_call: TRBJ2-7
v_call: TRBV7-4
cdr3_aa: CASSTGTGYEQYF
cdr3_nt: TGTGCCAGCTCTACCGGGACGGGGTACGAGCAGTACTTC

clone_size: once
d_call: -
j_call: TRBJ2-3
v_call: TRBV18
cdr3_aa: CASSPRGLGTDTQYF
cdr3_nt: TGTGCCAGCTCACCCAGGGGATTAGGGACAGATACGCAGTATTTT

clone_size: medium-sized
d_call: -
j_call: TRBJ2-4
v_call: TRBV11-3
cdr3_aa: CASSLGGLAKNIQYF
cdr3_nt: TGTGCCAGCAGCTTAGGAGGGCTAGCCAAAAACATTCAGTACTTC

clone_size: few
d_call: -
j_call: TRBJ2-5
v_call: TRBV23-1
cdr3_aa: CASSPARERETQYF
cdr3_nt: TGCGCCAGCAGCCCGGCCAGGGAAAGAGAGACCCAGTACTTC

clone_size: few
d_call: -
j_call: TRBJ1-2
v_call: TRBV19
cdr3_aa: CASKETRRQANYGYTF
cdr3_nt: TGTGCCAGTAAAGAAACCCGACGGCAAGCTAACTATGGCTACACCTTC

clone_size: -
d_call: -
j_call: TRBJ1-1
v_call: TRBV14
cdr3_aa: CASSHRGLGTEAFF
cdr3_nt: TGTGCCAGCAGCCATCGGGGTTTGGGGACTGAAGCTTTCTTT

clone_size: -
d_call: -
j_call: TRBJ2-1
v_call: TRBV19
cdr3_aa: CASRTGTLSYNEQFF
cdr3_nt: TGTGCCAGTAGGACCGGGACTCTCTCCTACAATGAGCAGTTCTTC

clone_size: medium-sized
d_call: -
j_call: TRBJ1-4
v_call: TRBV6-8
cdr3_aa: CASRSTRIRTTNEKLFF
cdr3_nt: TGTGCCAGCAGATCCACGAGAATCCGAACAACTAATGAAAAACTGTTTTTT

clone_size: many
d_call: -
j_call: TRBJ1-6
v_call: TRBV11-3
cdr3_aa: CASSLPDFGNSPLHF
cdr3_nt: TGTGCCAGCAGCCTGCCAGACTTCGGAAATTCACCCCTCCACTTT

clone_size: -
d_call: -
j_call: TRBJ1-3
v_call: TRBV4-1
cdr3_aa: CASSLDSGNTIYF
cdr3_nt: TGCGCCAGCAGTCTTGACTCTGGAAACACCATATATTTT

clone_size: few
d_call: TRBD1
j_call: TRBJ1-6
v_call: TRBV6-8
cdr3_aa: CASSWGQYNSPLHF
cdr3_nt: TGTGCCAGCAGTTGGGGACAGTATAATTCACCCCTCCACTTT

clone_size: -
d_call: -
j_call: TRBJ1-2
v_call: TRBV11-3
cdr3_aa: CASSLGRWEGINYGYTF
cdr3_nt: TGTGCCAGCAGCTTAGGGCGGTGGGAGGGTATTAACTATGGCTACACCTTC

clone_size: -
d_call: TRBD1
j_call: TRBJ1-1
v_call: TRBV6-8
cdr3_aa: CASSVKQGTEAFF
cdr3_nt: TGTGCCAGCAGTGTAAAACAGGGGACTGAAGCTTTCTTT

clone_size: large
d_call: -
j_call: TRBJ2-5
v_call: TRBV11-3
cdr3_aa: CASSPGLLQETQYF
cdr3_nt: TGTGCCAGCAGCCCGGGACTCCTACAAGAGACCCAGTACTTC

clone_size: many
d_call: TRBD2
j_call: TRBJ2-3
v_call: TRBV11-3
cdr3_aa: CASSLASGNTDTQYF
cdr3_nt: TGTGCCAGCAGCTTGGCTAGCGGTAACACAGATACGCAGTATTTT

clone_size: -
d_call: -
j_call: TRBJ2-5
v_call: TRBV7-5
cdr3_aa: CASSLRDNGLSIKYF
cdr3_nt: TGTGCCAGCAGCTTACGGGACAATGGGCTTAGCATTAAGTACTTC

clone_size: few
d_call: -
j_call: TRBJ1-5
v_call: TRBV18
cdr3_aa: CASSPPEGAGQPQHF
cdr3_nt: TGTGCCAGCTCACCACCGGAAGGAGCAGGGCAGCCCCAGCATTTT

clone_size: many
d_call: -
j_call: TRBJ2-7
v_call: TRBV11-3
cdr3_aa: CASSYRGDGTYEQYF
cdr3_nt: TGTGCCAGCAGCTATAGGGGGGACGGAACCTACGAGCAGTACTTC

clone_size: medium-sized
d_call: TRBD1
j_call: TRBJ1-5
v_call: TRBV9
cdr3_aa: CASSGQDVEPQHF
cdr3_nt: TGTGCCAGCAGTGGACAGGACGTTGAACCCCAGCATTTT

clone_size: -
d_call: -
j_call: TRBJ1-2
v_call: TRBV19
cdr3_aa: CASSIRSHGYTF
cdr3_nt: TGTGCCAGTAGTATCCGCAGTCATGGCTACACCTTC

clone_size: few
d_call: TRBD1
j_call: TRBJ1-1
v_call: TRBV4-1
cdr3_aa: CASSPIGRGRGRDTEAFF
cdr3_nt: TGCGCCAGCAGCCCCATAGGTAGGGGGCGCGGAAGGGACACTGAAGCTTTCTTT

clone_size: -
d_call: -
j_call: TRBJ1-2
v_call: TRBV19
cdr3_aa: CASSIVRGSSNYGYTF
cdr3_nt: TGTGCCAGTAGTATAGTTCGGGGCAGTTCTAACTATGGCTACACCTTC

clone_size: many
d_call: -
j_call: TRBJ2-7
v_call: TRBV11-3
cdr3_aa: CASSSPRQVPYEQYF
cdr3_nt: TGTGCCAGCAGCTCCCCTCGACAGGTCCCCTACGAGCAGTACTTC

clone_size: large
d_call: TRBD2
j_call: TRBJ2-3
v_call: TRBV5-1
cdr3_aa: CASSFGGGVTDTQYF
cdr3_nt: TGCGCCAGCAGCTTTGGCGGGGGGGTAACAGATACGCAGTATTTT

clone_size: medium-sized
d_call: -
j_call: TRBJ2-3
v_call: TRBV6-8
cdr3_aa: CASSYRSSDTQYF
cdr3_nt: TGTGCCAGCAGTTACCGGTCATCAGATACGCAGTATTTT

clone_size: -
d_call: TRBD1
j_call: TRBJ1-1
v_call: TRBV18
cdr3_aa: CASSTRDTGQGNTEAFF
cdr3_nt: TGTGCCAGCTCGACGAGGGACACGGGACAGGGGAACACTGAAGCTTTCTTT

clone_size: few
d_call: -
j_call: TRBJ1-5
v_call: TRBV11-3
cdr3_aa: CASSLDPGASNQPQHF
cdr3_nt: TGTGCCAGCAGCTTAGATCCAGGGGCGAGCAATCAGCCCCAGCATTTT

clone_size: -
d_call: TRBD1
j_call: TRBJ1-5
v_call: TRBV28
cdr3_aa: CASRQQGLGQPQHF
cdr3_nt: TGTGCCAGCAGACAACAGGGGTTAGGTCAGCCCCAGCATTTT

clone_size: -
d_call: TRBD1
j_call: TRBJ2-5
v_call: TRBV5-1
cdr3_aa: CASSIGQGSGTQYF
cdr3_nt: TGCGCCAGCAGCATCGGACAGGGGTCAGGGACCCAGTACTTC

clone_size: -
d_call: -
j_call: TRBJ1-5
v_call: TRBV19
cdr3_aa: CASSWGELSNQPQHF
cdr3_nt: TGTGCCAGTAGTTGGGGAGAATTGAGCAATCAGCCCCAGCATTTT

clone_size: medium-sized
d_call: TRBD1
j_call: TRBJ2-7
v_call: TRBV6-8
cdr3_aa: CASSSGQGYEQYF
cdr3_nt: TGTGCCAGCAGTTCCGGACAGGGGTACGAGCAGTACTTC

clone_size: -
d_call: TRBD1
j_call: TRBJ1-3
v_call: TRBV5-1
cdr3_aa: CACATGSAGNTIYF
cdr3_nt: TGCGCCTGCGCGACAGGGTCGGCTGGAAACACCATATATTTT

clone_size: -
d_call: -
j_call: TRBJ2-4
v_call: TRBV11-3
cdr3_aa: CASSLLIAKNIQYF
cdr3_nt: TGTGCCAGCAGCCTACTTATAGCCAAAAACATTCAGTACTTC